The entry below describes one TCR beta chain. Its antigen is not known. The data derive from a study of CXCR3-negative and CXCR3-positive naive CD8 T cells. This CDR3 spans 13 amino acids. Per germline, CDR1 SQVTM and CDR2 ANQGSEA. The method, 5' RACE with UMI labels, was used to prepare the TRB cDNA libraries. TCRdb processed the 5' RACE reads again and assigns one entry to each CDR3 protein, with no DNA. This listing includes over 100,000 distinct CDR3 sequences. Findings and limits, study-wide: The study found that naive CXCR3-negative and CXCR3-positive cells shared TRBV-TRBJ usage, while memory cells differed.

Sequencing input: naive CXCR3- CD8+ T cells from blood. Described subset: CD45RO-CCR7+CD27+CD95- naive CD8+ T cells lacking CXCR3 (TNR3-). The chain combines TRBV29-1 with TRBJ2-5; TCRdb designates TRBD2, a call that cannot be tested without DNA. The TCR comes from a human donor in good health. Some clones in this sample may be carry-over from other donors' samples. The CDR3 is CSQRSGRDETQYF.